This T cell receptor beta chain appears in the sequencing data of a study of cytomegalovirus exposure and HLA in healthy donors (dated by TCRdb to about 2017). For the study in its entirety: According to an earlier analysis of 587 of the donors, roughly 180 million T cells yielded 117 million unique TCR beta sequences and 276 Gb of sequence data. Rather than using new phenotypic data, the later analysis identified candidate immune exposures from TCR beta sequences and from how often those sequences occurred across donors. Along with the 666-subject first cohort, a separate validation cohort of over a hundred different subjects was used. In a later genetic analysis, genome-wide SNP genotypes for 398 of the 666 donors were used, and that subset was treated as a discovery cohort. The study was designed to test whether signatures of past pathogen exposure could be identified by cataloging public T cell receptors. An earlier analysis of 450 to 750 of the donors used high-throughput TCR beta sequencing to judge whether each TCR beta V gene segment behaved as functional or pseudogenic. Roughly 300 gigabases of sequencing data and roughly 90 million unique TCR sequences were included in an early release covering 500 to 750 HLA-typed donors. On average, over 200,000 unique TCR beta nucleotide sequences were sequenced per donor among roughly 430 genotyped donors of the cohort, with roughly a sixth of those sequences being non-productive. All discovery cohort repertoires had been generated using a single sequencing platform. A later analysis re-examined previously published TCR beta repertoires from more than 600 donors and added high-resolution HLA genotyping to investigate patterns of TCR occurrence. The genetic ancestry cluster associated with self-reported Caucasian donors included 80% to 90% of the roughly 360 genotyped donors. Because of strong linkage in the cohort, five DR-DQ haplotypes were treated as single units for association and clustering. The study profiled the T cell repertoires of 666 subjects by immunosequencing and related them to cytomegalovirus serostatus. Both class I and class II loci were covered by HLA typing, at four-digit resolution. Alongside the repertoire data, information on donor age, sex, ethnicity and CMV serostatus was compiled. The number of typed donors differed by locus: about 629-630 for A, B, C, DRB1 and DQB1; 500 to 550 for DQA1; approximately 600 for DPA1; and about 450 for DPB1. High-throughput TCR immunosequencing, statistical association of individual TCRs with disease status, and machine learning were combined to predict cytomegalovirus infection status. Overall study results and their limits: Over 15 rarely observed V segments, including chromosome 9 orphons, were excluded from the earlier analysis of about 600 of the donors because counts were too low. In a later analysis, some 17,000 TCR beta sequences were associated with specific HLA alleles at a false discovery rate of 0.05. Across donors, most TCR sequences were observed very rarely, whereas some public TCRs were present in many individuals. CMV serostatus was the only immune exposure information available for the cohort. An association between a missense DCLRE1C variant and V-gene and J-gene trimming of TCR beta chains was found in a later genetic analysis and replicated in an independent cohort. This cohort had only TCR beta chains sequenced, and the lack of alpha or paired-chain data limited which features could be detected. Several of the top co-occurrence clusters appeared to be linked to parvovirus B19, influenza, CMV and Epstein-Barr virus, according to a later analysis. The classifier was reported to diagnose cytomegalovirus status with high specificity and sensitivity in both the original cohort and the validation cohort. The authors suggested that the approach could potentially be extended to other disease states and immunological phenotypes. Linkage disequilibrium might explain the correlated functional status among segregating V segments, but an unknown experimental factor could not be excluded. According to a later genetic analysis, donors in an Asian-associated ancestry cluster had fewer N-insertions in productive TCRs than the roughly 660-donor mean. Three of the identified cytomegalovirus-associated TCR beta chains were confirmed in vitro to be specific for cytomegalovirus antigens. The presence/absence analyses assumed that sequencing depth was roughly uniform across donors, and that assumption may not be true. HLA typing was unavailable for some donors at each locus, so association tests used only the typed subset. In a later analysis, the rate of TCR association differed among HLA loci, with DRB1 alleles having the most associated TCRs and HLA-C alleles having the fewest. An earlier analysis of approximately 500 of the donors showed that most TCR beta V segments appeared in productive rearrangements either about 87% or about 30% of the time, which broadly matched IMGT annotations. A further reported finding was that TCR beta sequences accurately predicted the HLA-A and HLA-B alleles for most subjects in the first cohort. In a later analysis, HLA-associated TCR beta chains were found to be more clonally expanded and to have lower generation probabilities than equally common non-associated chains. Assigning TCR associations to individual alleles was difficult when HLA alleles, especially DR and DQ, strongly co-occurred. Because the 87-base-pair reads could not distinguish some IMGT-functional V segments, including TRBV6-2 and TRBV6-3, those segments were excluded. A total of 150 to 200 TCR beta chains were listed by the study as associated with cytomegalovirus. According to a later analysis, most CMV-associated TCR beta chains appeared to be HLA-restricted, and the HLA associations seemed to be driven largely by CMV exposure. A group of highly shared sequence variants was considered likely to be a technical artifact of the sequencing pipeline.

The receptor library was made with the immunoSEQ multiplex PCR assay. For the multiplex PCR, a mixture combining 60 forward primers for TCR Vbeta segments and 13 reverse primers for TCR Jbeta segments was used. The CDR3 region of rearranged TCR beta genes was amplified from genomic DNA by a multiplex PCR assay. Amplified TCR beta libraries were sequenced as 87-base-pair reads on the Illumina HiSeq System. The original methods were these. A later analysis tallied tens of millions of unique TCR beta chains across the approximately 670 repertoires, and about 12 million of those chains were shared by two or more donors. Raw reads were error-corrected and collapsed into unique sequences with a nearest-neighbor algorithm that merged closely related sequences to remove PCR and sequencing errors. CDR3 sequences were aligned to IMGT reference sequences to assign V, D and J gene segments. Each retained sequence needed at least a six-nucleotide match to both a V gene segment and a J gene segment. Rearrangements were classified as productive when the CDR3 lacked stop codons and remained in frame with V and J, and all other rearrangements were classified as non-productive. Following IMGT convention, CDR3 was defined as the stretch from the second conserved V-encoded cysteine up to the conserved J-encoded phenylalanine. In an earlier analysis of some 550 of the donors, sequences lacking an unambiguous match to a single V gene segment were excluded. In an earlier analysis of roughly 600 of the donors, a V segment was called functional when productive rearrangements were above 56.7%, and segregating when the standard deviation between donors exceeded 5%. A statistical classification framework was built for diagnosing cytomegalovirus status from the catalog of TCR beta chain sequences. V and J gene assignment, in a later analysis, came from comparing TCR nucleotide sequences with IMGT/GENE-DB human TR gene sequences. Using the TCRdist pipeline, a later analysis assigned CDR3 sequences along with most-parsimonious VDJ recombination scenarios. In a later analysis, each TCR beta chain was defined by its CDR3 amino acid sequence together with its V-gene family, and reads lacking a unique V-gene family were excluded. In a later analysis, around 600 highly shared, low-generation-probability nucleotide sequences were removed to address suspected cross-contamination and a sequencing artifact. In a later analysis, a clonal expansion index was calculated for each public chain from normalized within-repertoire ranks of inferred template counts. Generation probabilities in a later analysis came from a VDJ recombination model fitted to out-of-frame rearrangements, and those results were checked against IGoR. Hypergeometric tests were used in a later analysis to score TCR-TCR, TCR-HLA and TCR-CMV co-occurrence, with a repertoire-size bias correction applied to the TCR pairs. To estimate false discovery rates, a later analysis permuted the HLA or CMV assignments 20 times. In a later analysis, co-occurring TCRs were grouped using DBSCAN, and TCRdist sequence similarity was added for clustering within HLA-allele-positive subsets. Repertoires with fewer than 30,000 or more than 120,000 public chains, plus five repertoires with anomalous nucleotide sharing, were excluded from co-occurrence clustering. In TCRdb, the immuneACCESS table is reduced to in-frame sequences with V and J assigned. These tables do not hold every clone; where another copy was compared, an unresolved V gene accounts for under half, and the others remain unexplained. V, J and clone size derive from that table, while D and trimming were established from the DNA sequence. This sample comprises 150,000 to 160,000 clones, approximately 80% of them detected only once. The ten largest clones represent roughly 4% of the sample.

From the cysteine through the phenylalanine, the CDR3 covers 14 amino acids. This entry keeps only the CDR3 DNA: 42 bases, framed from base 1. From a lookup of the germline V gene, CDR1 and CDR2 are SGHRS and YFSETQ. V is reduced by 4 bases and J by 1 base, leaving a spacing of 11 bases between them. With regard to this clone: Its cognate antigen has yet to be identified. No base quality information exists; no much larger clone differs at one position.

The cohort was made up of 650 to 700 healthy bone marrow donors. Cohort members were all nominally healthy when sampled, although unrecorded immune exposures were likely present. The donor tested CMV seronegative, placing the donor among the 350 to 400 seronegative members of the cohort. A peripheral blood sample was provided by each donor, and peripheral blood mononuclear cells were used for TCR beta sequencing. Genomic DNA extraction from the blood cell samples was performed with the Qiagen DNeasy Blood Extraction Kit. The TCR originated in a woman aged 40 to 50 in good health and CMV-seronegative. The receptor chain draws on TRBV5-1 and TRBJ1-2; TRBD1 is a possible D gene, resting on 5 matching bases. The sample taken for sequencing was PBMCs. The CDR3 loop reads CASSLDSHNYGYTF. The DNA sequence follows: TGCGCCAGCAGCCTCGACAGCCATAACTATGGCTACACCTTC.